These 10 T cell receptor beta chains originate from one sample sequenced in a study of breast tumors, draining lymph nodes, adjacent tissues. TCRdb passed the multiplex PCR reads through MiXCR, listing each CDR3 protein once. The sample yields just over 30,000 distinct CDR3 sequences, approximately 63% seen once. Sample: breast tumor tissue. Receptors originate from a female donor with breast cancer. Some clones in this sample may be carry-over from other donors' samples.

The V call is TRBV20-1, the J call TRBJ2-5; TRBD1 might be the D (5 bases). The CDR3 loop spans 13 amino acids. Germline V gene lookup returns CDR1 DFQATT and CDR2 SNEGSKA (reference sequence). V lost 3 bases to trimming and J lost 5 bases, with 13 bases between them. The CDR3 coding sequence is TGCAGTGCTAGTGACCCCCAGGGTGAGACCCAGTACTTC. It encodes CSASDPQGETQYF.

The CDR3 spells CAVRSQGTSYEQYF. In nucleotides, the CDR3 is TGTGCCGTACGGAGCCAGGGCACGTCCTACGAGCAGTACTTC. V usage is TRBV7-9 and J usage is TRBJ2-7; the D gene is possibly TRBD1 (5 bases). The ends were cut back, 11 bases at V and 1 base at J, with 18 bases in the middle. CDR3 length: 14 residues. CDR1 is SEHNR and CDR2 is FQNEAQ in the germline V gene (reference sequence).

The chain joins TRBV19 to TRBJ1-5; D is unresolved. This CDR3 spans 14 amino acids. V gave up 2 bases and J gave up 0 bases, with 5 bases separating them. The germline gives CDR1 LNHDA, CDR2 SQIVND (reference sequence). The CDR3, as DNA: TGTGCCAGTAGTATACGATATAGCAATCAGCCCCAGCATTTT. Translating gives CASSIRYSNQPQHF.

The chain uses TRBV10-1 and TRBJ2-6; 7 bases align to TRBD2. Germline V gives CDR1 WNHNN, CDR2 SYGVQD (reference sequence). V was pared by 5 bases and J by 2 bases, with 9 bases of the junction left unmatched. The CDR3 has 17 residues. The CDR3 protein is CASSQFWGGAGANVLTF. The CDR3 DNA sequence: TGCGCCAGCAGTCAATTTTGGGGGGGGGCTGGGGCCAACGTCCTGACTTTC.

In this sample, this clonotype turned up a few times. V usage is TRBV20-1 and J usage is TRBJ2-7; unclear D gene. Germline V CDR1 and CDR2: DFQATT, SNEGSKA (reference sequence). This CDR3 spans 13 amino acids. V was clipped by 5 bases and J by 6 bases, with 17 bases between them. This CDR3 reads CSAEEEVASEQYF. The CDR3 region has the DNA TGCAGTGCTGAGGAAGAGGTAGCTAGCGAGCAGTACTTC.

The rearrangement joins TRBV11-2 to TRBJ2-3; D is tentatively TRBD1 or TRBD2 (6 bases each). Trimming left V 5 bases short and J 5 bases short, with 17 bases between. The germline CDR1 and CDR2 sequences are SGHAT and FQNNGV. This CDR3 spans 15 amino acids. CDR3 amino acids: CASSPSKGGGDTQYF. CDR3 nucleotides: TGTGCCAGCAGCCCGTCGAAGGGGGGAGGAGATACGCAGTATTTT.

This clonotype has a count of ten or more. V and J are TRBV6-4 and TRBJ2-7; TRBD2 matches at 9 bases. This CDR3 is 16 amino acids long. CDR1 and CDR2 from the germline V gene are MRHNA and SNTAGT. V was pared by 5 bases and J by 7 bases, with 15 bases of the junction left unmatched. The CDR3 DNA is TGTGCCAGCAGTCAACCTAAAAGGGCGGGGGGGCGGGAGCAGTACTTC. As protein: CASSQPKRAGGREQYF.

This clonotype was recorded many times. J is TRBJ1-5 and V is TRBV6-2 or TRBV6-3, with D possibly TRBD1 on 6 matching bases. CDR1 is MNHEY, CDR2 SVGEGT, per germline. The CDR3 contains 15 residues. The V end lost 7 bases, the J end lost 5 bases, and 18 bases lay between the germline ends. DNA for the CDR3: TGTGCCAGCAAACCCGGGGGCGGTCTCGATCAGCCCCAGCATTTT. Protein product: CASKPGGGLDQPQHF.

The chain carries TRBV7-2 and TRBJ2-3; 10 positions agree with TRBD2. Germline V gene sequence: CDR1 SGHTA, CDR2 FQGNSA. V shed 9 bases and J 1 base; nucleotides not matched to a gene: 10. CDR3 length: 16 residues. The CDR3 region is CASSIVGTSGTDTQYF. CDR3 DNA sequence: TGTGCCAGTAGTATAGTGGGGACTAGCGGCACAGATACGCAGTATTTT.

Written as DNA, the CDR3 is TGCAGTGCTAGAGATCCCGGACAGGGGGCAAGATGGGAGACCCAGTACTTC. Translating gives CSARDPGQGARWETQYF. This chain uses TRBV20-1 with TRBJ2-5; the match to TRBD1 covers 11 bases. The CDR3 extends over 17 amino acids. CDR1 is DFQATT and CDR2 is SNEGSKA in the germline V gene (reference sequence). V lost 0 bases to trimming and J lost 5 bases; unmatched junction nucleotides: 11.